A single sample is the source of the 21 T cell receptor beta chains below, sequenced in a study of blood T cell repertoires in COVID-19. The assay was immunoSEQ multiplex PCR, and TCRdb's table has in-frame clones only and misses some. The sample lists over 350,000 clones; 85% to 90% were seen once. Sample: peripheral blood. These receptors came from a woman aged 30 to 39 with acute or convalescent COVID-19.

The chain employs TRBV9 and TRBJ2-1; 7 bases are a match to TRBD2. The junction had 2 bases not matched to a gene; V was cut back by 4 bases and J by 4 bases. The CDR3 sequence is 13 residues long. Germline V lookup: CDR1 SGDLS, CDR2 YYNGEE. The CDR3 loop reads CASSFGGYNEQFF. The CDR3 DNA reads as TGTGCCAGCAGCTTCGGGGGGTACAATGAGCAGTTCTTC.

The chain recombines TRBV5-1 with TRBJ2-2, with 10 bases lining up with TRBD2. Trimming took 0 bases from V and 6 from J; bases not matched to a gene: 8. Germline V gives CDR1 SGHRS, CDR2 YFSETQ. This CDR3 is built from 17 residues. The CDR3 sequence: CASSLEPSGGLSGELFF. CDR3 sequence (DNA): TGCGCCAGCAGCTTGGAGCCTAGCGGGGGATTGTCCGGGGAGCTGTTTTTT.

V usage is TRBV19 and J usage is TRBJ2-5, with a tentative D call TRBD2 (5 bases). The CDR3 runs 13 residues. V was pared by 3 bases and J by 4 bases, with 9 bases between. Germline V gene sequence: CDR1 LNHDA, CDR2 SQIVND (reference sequence). The CDR3 DNA reads as TGTGCCAGTAGTATCACCAGCGGAGAGACCCAGTACTTC. This codes for CASSITSGETQYF.

The rearrangement uses TRBV27 and TRBJ2-5; D might be TRBD1 (5 bases). Per the germline V gene, CDR1 is MNHEY and CDR2 is SMNVEV (reference sequence). V was pared by 4 bases and J by 4 bases, with 13 bases between. The CDR3 extends over 14 amino acids. The CDR3 loop reads CASSSRWGGETQYF. The DNA for the CDR3 is TGTGCCAGCAGTTCTAGGTGGGGCGGAGAGACCCAGTACTTC.

The J gene is TRBJ2-3, the V gene TRBV6-5; 10 bases are a match to TRBD2. The CDR3 is 14 amino acids. Germline trimming cut 5 bases from V and 4 bases from J; bases unmatched to any gene: 3. Germline V gene lookup returns CDR1 MNHEY and CDR2 SVGAGI. The CDR3 here is CASSTLAGSDTQYF. The CDR3 region has the DNA TGTGCCAGCAGTACACTAGCGGGGTCAGATACGCAGTATTTT.

The chain is built from TRBV6-1 and TRBJ2-1; 9 nucleotides align to TRBD2. Germline lookup yields CDR1 MNHNS and CDR2 SASEGT. The V and J ends lost 2 bases and 4 bases, in that order; junction bases with no gene match: 6. The CDR3 is made up of 16 amino acids. CDR3 loop: CASSEPLAGEYNEQFF. The CDR3 DNA is TGTGCCAGCAGTGAACCATTAGCGGGGGAATACAATGAGCAGTTCTTC.

The rearrangement links TRBV24-1 to TRBJ2-3; 11 bases fit TRBD2. V lost 4 bases to trimming and J lost 0 bases; unmatched junction nucleotides: 20. Per the germline V gene, CDR1 is KGHDR and CDR2 is SFDVKD. CDR3 length equals 22 residues. The CDR3 loop reads CATSDYKPAPSGGPFSTDTQYF. The CDR3 region has the DNA TGTGCCACCAGTGACTACAAGCCCGCACCTAGCGGGGGGCCTTTTAGCACAGATACGCAGTATTTT.

The gene calls are TRBV5-1 and TRBJ1-1; 9 nucleotides align to TRBD1. The trim removed 4 bases at V and 2 bases at J, leaving 6 bases unmatched. The CDR3 contains 15 residues. CDR1 is SGHRS and CDR2 is YFSETQ in the germline V gene. The CDR3 sequence is CASSPIQGANTEAFF. CDR3 sequence (DNA): TGCGCCAGCAGCCCGATACAGGGGGCAAACACTGAAGCTTTCTTT.

The V call is TRBV6-2 or TRBV6-3, the J call TRBJ1-5; 9 bases map to TRBD1. CDR1 and CDR2 from the germline V gene are MNHEY and SVGEGT. The CDR3 loop spans 19 amino acids. The V gene end was trimmed by 2 bases and the J gene end by 6 bases; junction bases not matched to a gene: 17. CDR3 sequence reads: CASSYDVEEAGTGSQPQHF. CDR3 nucleotides: TGTGCCAGCAGTTACGATGTAGAGGAGGCCGGGACAGGGAGTCAGCCCCAGCATTTT.

The rearrangement links TRBV21-1 to TRBJ2-7; TRBD1 is the table's D call and was not checked against the DNA. TRBV21-1 is flagged as a pseudogene. The CDR3 length is 14 residues. This CDR3 reads CASSIGQGKSEQYF. The CDR3 region has the DNA TGTGCCAGCAGCATAGGACAGGGGAAGAGCGAGCAGTACTTC.

The gene calls are TRBV4-1 and TRBJ1-3, with TRBD1 matching over 8 bases. Looked up from germline, CDR1 is MGHRA and CDR2 is YSYEKL. The CDR3 is 16 residues long. Unmatched junction bases numbered 4, after V lost 2 bases and J lost 1 base. CDR3 sequence reads: CASSQSGQGSGNTIYF. The CDR3 DNA reads as TGCGCCAGCAGCCAATCTGGACAGGGTTCTGGAAACACCATATATTTT.

The chain employs TRBV11-3 and TRBJ2-3; D perhaps matches TRBD1 (6 bases). V lost 5 bases, J lost 2 bases, and 14 bases lay in between. Looked up from germline, CDR1 is SGHNT and CDR2 is YENEEA. The CDR3 covers 15 residues. The CDR3 bases are TGTGCCAGCAGCCCCTCGGGACATAACACAGATACGCAGTATTTT. It specifies CASSPSGHNTDTQYF.

V and J are TRBV6-2 or TRBV6-3 and TRBJ2-6, with D hard to call. Germline V gives CDR1 MNHEY, CDR2 SVGEGT. CDR3 length equals 14 residues. V lost 5 bases and J lost 2, with 7 bases in between. CDR3: CASSGLTGANVLTF. For the CDR3, the DNA is TGTGCCAGCAGTGGGCTAACTGGGGCCAACGTCCTGACTTTC.

This clone was observed a handful of times. The rearrangement links TRBV6-5 to TRBJ1-1, with D hard to call. V was trimmed by 4 bases and J by 5 bases, leaving 14 bases between them. The CDR3 consists of 14 residues. Germline V gene data show CDR1 as MNHEY and CDR2 as SVGAGI. The DNA of the CDR3 is TGTGCCAGCAGTTTTTATCTCTCGAGGACTGAAGCTTTCTTT. Amino acid sequence: CASSFYLSRTEAFF.

Here the CDR3 reads CASSSSGGTYEQYF. CDR3 DNA sequence: TGTGCCAGCAGCAGTAGCGGGGGAACCTACGAGCAGTACTTC. The V gene is TRBV9, the J gene TRBJ2-7, with 9 bases fitting TRBD2. After removal of 4 bases from V and 2 bases from J, the junction contained 4 bases not matched to a gene. The CDR3 totals 14 residues. Germline CDR1 is SGDLS and CDR2 is YYNGEE.

The chain has TRBV3-1 (or the pseudogene TRBV3-2) and TRBJ1-2, with 9 bases aligning to TRBD1. V lost 4 bases, J lost 4 bases, and 7 bases stayed unmatched. Germline values: CDR1 LGHDT, CDR2 YNNKEL (reference sequence). This CDR3 has 15 residues. The CDR3 here is CASSRRDRVGYGYTF. The DNA for the CDR3 is TGTGCCAGCAGCCGGAGGGACAGGGTGGGCTATGGCTACACCTTC.

The chain employs TRBV7-9 and TRBJ1-1; D remains ambiguous. The V gene's germline CDR1 is SEHNR and CDR2 FQNEAQ (reference sequence). The V end lost 3 bases, the J end lost 0 bases, and 5 bases lay between the germline ends. This CDR3 has 13 amino acids. The CDR3 sequence: CASSLEVNTEAFF. DNA for the CDR3: TGTGCCAGCAGCTTGGAGGTGAACACTGAAGCTTTCTTT.

This clone appeared once. The chain combines TRBV2 with TRBJ2-7, with unresolved D. Per the germline V gene, CDR1 is SNHLY and CDR2 is FYNNEI. V was shortened by 4 bases and J by 0 bases, with 10 bases between the two germline ends. This CDR3 is 14 amino acids long. The CDR3 region is CASSGTDNSYEQYF. CDR3 sequence (DNA): TGTGCCAGCAGTGGTACAGACAACTCCTACGAGCAGTACTTC.

The chain couples TRBV6-5 to TRBJ1-1; 8 nucleotides align to TRBD1. With V trimmed by 6 bases and J by 3 bases, 3 bases remained unmatched. CDR1 MNHEY and CDR2 SVGAGI come from the germline V gene. CDR3 length: 13 residues. As DNA, the CDR3 is TGTGCCAGCAGAGGGACAGGTTACACTGAAGCTTTCTTT. Protein product: CASRGTGYTEAFF.

As concerns this clone: A read error may account for a junction end that differs from germline. The chain joins TRBV20-1 to TRBJ2-5; a weak D match, TRBD2 (5 bases). The CDR3 contains 15 residues. The germline V gene has CDR1 DFQATT and CDR2 SNEGSKA (reference sequence). Here the CDR3 DNA reads TGCAGCGCTAGTGGCGATCTGAGAGGGCAAGAGACCCAGTACTTC. Translating it yields CSASGDLRGQETQYF.

The gene calls are TRBV5-4 and TRBJ1-2, with 7 bases fitting TRBD1. Trimming at V came to 1 base and at J to 2 bases, leaving 8 bases not matched to a gene. The CDR3 is made up of 16 amino acids. Germline values: CDR1 SGHNT, CDR2 YYREEE (reference sequence). CDR3 DNA sequence: TGTGCCAGCAGCTTGTTGTCGGGACAGCGCAACTATGGCTACACCTTC. Translating gives CASSLLSGQRNYGYTF.